This TCR beta chain was found in a study of control samples from healthy donors and cancer patients (dated by TCRdb to the early 2020s). Regarding this clone: Its antigen specificity is not known. Base quality data are lacking; no much larger clone is found one base away.

The method was the immunoSEQ multiplex PCR assay. The source is immuneACCESS, and TCRdb retained only in-frame sequences with V and J called. Part of the clones is not carried over; for the studies checked, unresolved V genes explain less than half of this, and the remainder is unexplained. The sample table contains 100,000 to 150,000 clones; only one count was recorded for about 90% of them. 1.5% to 2% of the sample is held by the ten biggest clonotypes. The junction carries 21 bases between V and J, which are trimmed by 7 bases and 5 bases respectively. Inclusive of the bounding cysteine and phenylalanine, the CDR3 is 15 residues long. Only the CDR3 part of the read is kept: 45 bases, read in frame from the first base. The germline V gene provides CDR1 SNHLY and CDR2 FYNNEI.

This TCR came from a man aged 18-30 years in good health. The V and J genes are TRBV2 and TRBJ2-7, with TRBD1 perhaps the D gene, on 7 matching bases. Material for sequencing was blood. The CDR3 loop reads CASKQTGGGRDEQYF. The bases read TGTGCCAGCAAACAAACCGGAGGGGGCAGGGACGAGCAGTACTTC.